The present T cell receptor (beta chain) was sequenced within a study of blood T cell repertoires in COVID-19. About the study: Samples came from the United States, Italy and Spain, spanning acute and convalescent COVID-19. The analysed material was cDNA or gDNA that came from T cells, B-cell-depleted T cells, or PBMCs.

Original processing notes: How many nucleated cells were present was estimated from reference gene primer amplification. Sequenced by immunoSEQ multiplex PCR; TCRdb stores in-frame clones only, minus some. That table is the source of V, J and clone size, and D and trimming were worked out from the DNA. The table includes some 250,000 clones, roughly 80% detected once. CDR1 is GTSNPN, CDR2 SVGIG, per germline (reference sequence). This CDR3 is 17 amino acids long. The V gene lost 4 bases and the J gene lost 5 bases, with 21 bases spanning the gap. This receptor was taken from a woman aged 18-29 years with acute or convalescent COVID-19. The genes are TRBV30 and TRBJ1-6, with D possibly TRBD1 on 6 matching bases. The sequenced sample was peripheral blood. CDR3 amino acids: CAWKTSGGPSDNSPLHF. The CDR3 nucleotides are TGTGCCTGGAAAACCTCCGGGGGGCCCAGTGATAATTCACCCCTCCACTTT.